These 32 T cell receptor beta chains share one sample of origin, sequenced in a study of T cells in tumors after PD-1 blockade. Profiling relied on immunoSEQ multiplex PCR, and the TCRdb table lists in-frame clones only, not all of them. The profile shows tens of thousands of clones, roughly three quarters of them singletons. The starting material was PBMCs, obtained before anti-PD-1 therapy. All receptors come from a human donor with advanced basal cell or squamous cell carcinoma (not recorded which).

The chain recombines TRBV19 with TRBJ2-5; no reliable D call. This CDR3 region has 13 residues. V lost 3 bases, J lost 2 bases, and 7 bases lay in between. CDR1 is LNHDA, CDR2 SQIVND, per germline (reference sequence). CDR3 loop: CASSISSQETQYF. CDR3 nucleotide sequence: TGTGCCAGTAGTATTAGCAGTCAAGAGACCCAGTACTTC.

V is TRBV7-8 and J is TRBJ1-5; D may be TRBD1 (6 bases). Germline assignment: CDR1 SGHVS and CDR2 FQNEAQ. The CDR3 covers 14 residues. Trimming shortened V by 5 bases and J by 3 bases, and 11 bases separated the two germline ends. CDR3 coding DNA: TGTGCCAGCAGCCCGGACAGTGCCAATCAGCCCCAGCATTTT. Protein product: CASSPDSANQPQHF.

The chain couples TRBV19 to TRBJ2-3, with TRBD2 identical over 11 bases. Per the germline V gene, CDR1 is LNHDA and CDR2 is SQIVND (reference sequence). Germline trimming cut 4 bases from V and 5 bases from J; bases unmatched to any gene: 11. The CDR3 runs to 17 residues. The CDR3 reads CASSTGSTSGSRDTQYF. The CDR3 coding sequence is TGTGCCAGTAGTACAGGGAGCACTAGCGGGAGTAGAGATACGCAGTATTTT.

The V call is TRBV4-1, the J call TRBJ1-1; D remains ambiguous. V lost 0 bases and J 0 bases, leaving 11 bases between the germline ends. This CDR3 is built from 16 residues. CDR1 is MGHRA, CDR2 YSYEKL, per germline. The DNA for the CDR3 is TGCGCCAGCAGCCAAGATTTTCGCAGACTGAACACTGAAGCTTTCTTT. This sequence encodes CASSQDFRRLNTEAFF.

This chain joins TRBV2 and TRBJ1-6, with D perhaps TRBD1 (6 bases). Deletions cut 7 bases from V and 4 bases from J, with 14 bases between. This CDR3 contains 15 residues. Per the germline V gene, CDR1 is SNHLY and CDR2 is FYNNEI. The CDR3 DNA reads as TGTGCCAGCACACCGACAGGTTATTATAATTCACCCCTCCACTTT. Its translation is CASTPTGYYNSPLHF. Based on the CDR3 plus reference TRBV2 and TRBJ1-6, the full variable domain is EPEVTQTPSHQVTQMGQEVILRCVPISNHLYFYWYRQILGQKVEFLVSFYNNEISEKSEIFDDQFSVERPDGSNFTLKIRSTKLEDSAMYFCASTPTGYYNSPLHFGNGTRLTVT.

This clone has a single count. The rearrangement joins TRBV10-3 to TRBJ2-7; TRBD2 agrees at 11 bases. Germline assignment: CDR1 ENHRY and CDR2 SYGVKD. V shed 6 bases and J 4 bases; nucleotides not matched to a gene: 2. This CDR3 is built from 13 residues. CDR3 in amino acids: CAIRTSGDYEQYF. The CDR3 DNA follows: TGTGCCATCAGGACTAGCGGGGATTACGAGCAGTACTTC.

This clone has only one observation. The J gene is TRBJ1-5, the V gene TRBV6-5; TRBD1 might be the D (5 bases). With 7 bases removed from V and 6 bases from J, the gap between germline ends came to 19 bases. This CDR3 has 15 residues. Germline V gives CDR1 MNHEY, CDR2 SVGAGI. This CDR3 reads CASTQPWGGSQPQHF. CDR3 in DNA: TGTGCCAGCACTCAGCCGTGGGGGGGAAGTCAGCCCCAGCATTTT.

The gene calls are TRBV6-6 and TRBJ1-2, with a weak D call TRBD1 (5 bases). CDR3 length: 15 amino acids. V lost 8 bases and J 2 bases, leaving 18 bases between the germline ends. Germline lookup yields CDR1 MNHNY and CDR2 SVGAGI (reference sequence). CDR3: CASLISGTQNYGYTF. The CDR3 nucleotides are TGTGCCAGCCTGATTTCAGGGACCCAAAACTATGGCTACACCTTC.

This sequence joins TRBV7-2 and TRBJ2-3, with 10 bases that match TRBD2. Germline lookup yields CDR1 SGHTA and CDR2 FQGNSA. This CDR3 has 16 amino acids. The trim removed 3 bases at V and 2 bases at J, leaving 5 bases unmatched. The CDR3 region is CASSFWTSGDTDTQYF. CDR3 bases: TGTGCCAGCAGCTTTTGGACTAGCGGTGACACAGATACGCAGTATTTT.

With respect to this clone: Other DNA sequences of this sample code for an identical CDR3. The chain is built from TRBV5-1 and TRBJ1-2, with 7 nucleotides matching TRBD1. V shed 0 bases and J 5 bases; nucleotides not matched to a gene: 4. This CDR3 contains 14 residues. Germline CDR1 reads SGHRS; CDR2 reads YFSETQ. The CDR3 DNA is TGCGCCAGCAGCTTGGCCCAGGGGGTTTATGGCTACACCTTC. Amino acids: CASSLAQGVYGYTF.

The chain couples TRBV14 to TRBJ1-2; 7 nucleotides agree with TRBD1. Germline V gene sequence: CDR1 SGHDN, CDR2 FVKESK. Unmatched junction bases numbered 9, after V lost 1 base and J lost 7 bases. CDR3 length: 15 amino acids. The CDR3, as DNA: TGTGCCAGCAGCCAAGTGGTCGGGACAGTGAGTGGCTACACCTTC. This sequence encodes CASSQVVGTVSGYTF. The complete variable domain, with remaining parts taken from reference TRBV14 and TRBJ1-2, reads EAGVTQFPSHSVIEKGQTVTLRCDPISGHDNLYWYRRVMGKEIKFLLHFVKESKQDESGMPNNRFLAERTGGTYSTLKVQPAELEDSGVYFCASSQVVGTVSGYTFGSGTRLTVV.

The chain has TRBV5-1 and TRBJ2-2; a possible D gene is TRBD2 (6 bases). CDR1 SGHRS and CDR2 YFSETQ come from the germline V gene. With 4 bases removed from V and 2 bases from J, the gap between germline ends came to 12 bases. The CDR3 contains 15 residues. The CDR3 nucleotides are TGCGCCAGCAGCATTGGGACTCCTAACACCGGGGAGCTGTTTTTT. Translated: CASSIGTPNTGELFF.

This clone has a handful of counts. The chain couples TRBV6-5 to TRBJ1-1; D unclear. This CDR3 has 13 amino acids. V gave up 6 bases and J gave up 1 base, with 9 bases separating them. CDR1 is MNHEY, CDR2 SVGAGI, per germline. For the CDR3, the DNA is TGTGCCAGCAGACAGTTCTCGAACACTGAAGCTTTCTTT. Translation: CASRQFSNTEAFF.

This rearrangement joins TRBV2 to TRBJ1-6; D remains unclear. V lost 2 bases and J lost 9, with 17 bases in between. The CDR3 is 16 amino acids. Germline CDR1 is SNHLY and CDR2 is FYNNEI. The CDR3 region is CASSELGYSPSSPLHF. CDR3 bases: TGTGCCAGCAGTGAATTGGGGTATTCTCCATCTTCACCCCTCCACTTT.

The V call is TRBV29-1, the J call TRBJ1-1; no clear D. Germline CDR1 is SQVTM and CDR2 is ANQGSEA. The CDR3 is 10 residues long. V gave up 4 bases and J gave up 6 bases, with 6 bases separating them. The CDR3 region is CSVASPEAFF. The CDR3 nucleotides are TGCAGCGTTGCCTCCCCTGAAGCTTTCTTT.

The CDR3 sequence: CASSRTSGSETQYF. The DNA of the CDR3 is TGTGCCAGCAGCCGGACTAGCGGGAGCGAGACCCAGTACTTC. This chain uses TRBV7-2 with TRBJ2-5, with 13 bases fitting TRBD2. The CDR3 sequence is 14 residues long. V was pared by 5 bases and J by 5 bases, with 2 bases of the junction left unmatched. In germline, CDR1 is SGHTA, CDR2 FQGNSA.

Written as DNA, the CDR3 is TGTGCCAGCAGCCCCTCGGACCGATACAATGAGCAGTTCTTC. As protein: CASSPSDRYNEQFF. The chain has TRBV7-8 and TRBJ2-1; D gene unclear. The CDR3 has 14 residues. Germline loops: CDR1 SGHVS, CDR2 FQNEAQ. V gave up 5 bases and J gave up 4 bases, with 12 bases separating them.

The chain combines TRBV18 with TRBJ2-1, with 10 bases fitting TRBD2. CDR3 length equals 16 residues. V gave up 5 bases and J gave up 0 bases; unmatched junction bases: 4. Germline assignment: CDR1 KGHSH and CDR2 LQKENI. This CDR3 reads CASSTLAGGSYNEQFF. CDR3 nucleotides: TGTGCCAGCTCAACCTTAGCGGGAGGCTCCTACAATGAGCAGTTCTTC.

The CDR3 here is CASSFGSGTGATEAFF. CDR3 coding DNA: TGTGCCAGCAGCTTCGGGTCTGGGACAGGAGCAACTGAAGCTTTCTTT. The chain links TRBV5-4 to TRBJ1-1; 8 positions match TRBD1. The CDR3 spans 16 residues. Unmatched junction bases numbered 11, after V lost 2 bases and J lost 5 bases. CDR1 is SGHNT, CDR2 YYREEE, per germline (reference sequence).

The chain combines TRBV12-2 with TRBJ2-1; the listed D gene, TRBD2, was not tested against the DNA. TRBV12-2 is a known pseudogene. The length of the CDR3 is 14 residues. The CDR3 bases are TGTGCAAGTCGCTCTATTGTTGGGGGGGCTGAGCAGTTCTTC. Its translation: CASRSIVGGAEQFF.

V is TRBV4-2 and J is TRBJ2-3, with TRBD2 matching over 13 bases. The CDR3 runs to 18 residues. Germline V gene lookup returns CDR1 LGHNA and CDR2 YNFKEQ. Unmatched junction bases numbered 8, after V lost 0 bases and J lost 5 bases. The CDR3 protein is CASSQDKTSGGALDTQYF. The CDR3 nucleotides read TGTGCCAGCAGCCAAGATAAAACTAGCGGGGGGGCCCTAGATACGCAGTATTTT.

This clone was seen only once. The J gene is TRBJ2-7, the V gene TRBV6-5, with 9 bases that match TRBD1. Germline-derived CDR1 and CDR2 are MNHEY and SVGAGI. The junction had 6 bases not matched to a gene; V was cut back by 5 bases and J by 4 bases. CDR3 length: 14 residues. In DNA form, the CDR3 reads TGTGCCAGCAGTAGGACAGGGGAGCTTTACGAGCAGTACTTC. It yields the protein CASSRTGELYEQYF.

The chain links TRBV9 to TRBJ2-3; D call uncertain. This CDR3 is built from 16 residues. Germline assignment: CDR1 SGDLS and CDR2 YYNGEE. The ends were cut back, 3 bases at V and 2 bases at J, with 16 bases in the middle. The CDR3 region is CASSGYTGPLTDTQYF. As DNA, the CDR3 is TGTGCCAGCAGCGGGTACACCGGGCCGCTCACAGATACGCAGTATTTT.

This clone was counted a few times. The chain joins TRBV4-2 to TRBJ2-7; D perhaps matches TRBD1 (5 bases). CDR1 is LGHNA and CDR2 is YNFKEQ in the germline V gene. This CDR3 is 13 amino acids long. Trimming cost V 0 bases and J 5 bases, with 8 bases left between them. DNA of the CDR3: TGTGCCAGCAGCCAAGAACAGGTGAACGAGCAGTACTTC. Translating gives CASSQEQVNEQYF.

This chain joins TRBV5-4 and TRBJ1-1, with 8 bases lining up with TRBD1. V shed 4 bases, J shed 4 bases, and the junction held 9 bases outside the gene matches. The CDR3 length is 15 residues. Germline values: CDR1 SGHNT, CDR2 YYREEE (reference sequence). The CDR3 is CASSIGQGAITEAFF. The CDR3 nucleotides are TGTGCCAGCAGCATTGGGCAGGGGGCGATCACTGAAGCTTTCTTT.

The J gene is TRBJ2-3, the V gene TRBV11-3; D may be TRBD2 (6 bases). There are 15 residues in the CDR3. Germline V gives CDR1 SGHNT, CDR2 YENEEA. Deletions cut 0 bases from V and 2 bases from J, with 9 bases between. In DNA form, the CDR3 reads TGTGCCAGCAGCTTAGAGCGGGATCTCACAGATACGCAGTATTTT. It is translated as CASSLERDLTDTQYF.

This clone was seen just once. This chain links TRBV5-1 with TRBJ2-7; D not resolved. Germline V CDR1 and CDR2: SGHRS, YFSETQ. This CDR3 has 14 residues. Trimming stripped 0 bases from V and 0 bases from J, with 7 bases between. The CDR3 region is CASSLDSFSYEQYF. CDR3 DNA: TGCGCCAGCAGCTTGGACAGCTTCTCCTACGAGCAGTACTTC.

This clone showed up just once. The gene calls are TRBV5-1 and TRBJ2-1, with 7 bases that match TRBD1. The CDR3 is made up of 15 amino acids. V lost 2 bases and J lost 6; bases outside the gene matches: 8. The germline CDR1 and CDR2 sequences are SGHRS and YFSETQ. The CDR3 DNA follows: TGCGCCAGCAGCTTCCTTCGACAGGGTCGCAATGAGCAGTTCTTC. Translating gives CASSFLRQGRNEQFF.

This rearrangement joins TRBV10-3 to TRBJ1-5; D call uncertain. The CDR3 consists of 14 residues. The V end lost 2 bases, the J end lost 7 bases, and 12 bases lay between the germline ends. Germline lookup yields CDR1 ENHRY and CDR2 SYGVKD. CDR3 bases: TGTGCCATCAGTGAGGAAGAGGGAAAACAGCCCCAGCATTTT. Its protein is CAISEEEGKQPQHF.

The chain uses TRBV19 and TRBJ1-5, with D maybe TRBD1 (6 bases). CDR3 length: 14 amino acids. CDR1 is LNHDA and CDR2 is SQIVND in the germline V gene (reference sequence). Trimming took off 5 bases at V and 6 bases at J, with 14 bases between the two ends. As DNA, the CDR3 is TGTGCCAGTAGTTCACAGGGAGGCGGTCAGCCCCAGCATTTT. This encodes CASSSQGGGQPQHF.

The V and J genes are TRBV2 and TRBJ2-1; D is unresolved. This CDR3 contains 12 residues. Germline V gives CDR1 SNHLY, CDR2 FYNNEI. Trimming shortened V by 2 bases and J by 4 bases, and 3 bases separated the two germline ends. CDR3 in amino acids: CASSERYNEQFF. As DNA, the CDR3 is TGTGCCAGCAGTGAAAGATACAATGAGCAGTTCTTC.

V usage is TRBV28 and J usage is TRBJ2-1; TRBD1 agrees at 9 bases. The CDR3 covers 15 residues. Germline loops: CDR1 MDHEN, CDR2 SYDVKM. The trim removed 6 bases at V and 8 bases at J, leaving 11 bases unmatched. CDR3 region: CASRPGQGVPDEQFF. The CDR3 DNA reads as TGTGCCAGCAGACCGGGACAGGGAGTCCCGGATGAGCAGTTCTTC.